Detailed here is one T cell receptor beta chain. No antigen is known for it. The authors built TCR beta libraries using iRepertoire HTBI primers and Arm-PCR of CDR3 regions. In TCRdb, the multiplex PCR reads were re-called with MiXCR into one record per CDR3 protein. The table lists some 410,000 distinct CDR3 sequences, roughly 15% of them singletons. The data originate from a study of regulatory T cells in long-lasting Graves disease. Whole-study findings and limits: TRBV28, TRBJ1-2 and TRBJ2-5 were segments that persistent disease favored. Whereas around 970 public clonotypes were shared by new patients, persistent patients shared more, at a few thousand.

The germline V gene has CDR1 LGHDT and CDR2 YNNKEL (reference sequence). With 6 bases clipped from V and 4 bases from J, the junction kept 4 bases outside the gene matches. The CDR3 sequence is 14 residues long. Time point meaning: newly diagnosed GD, antithyroid drugs for less than 3 months. Following extraction of RNA from PBMCs, that RNA was used to make the TCR library. These data also featured in a second study, about T cells in Graves' hyperthyroidism and ophthalmopathy. According to that study: Exclusion of patients followed from uncontrolled infection, other autoimmune disease, pregnancy or lactation. The primer set for the first-round RT-PCR of the TCR CDR3 was HTBI.

The TCR was taken from a woman aged 25 to 39 with Graves disease. The V call is TRBV3-1, the J call TRBJ2-3; 10 bases align to TRBD2. Specimen: peripheral blood mononuclear cells (PBMCs), collected at new diagnosis, from a patient treated with antithyroid drugs. This CDR3 is CASRASGSPDTQYF. In DNA, the CDR3 is TGTGCCAGCAGAGCTAGCGGGAGTCCAGATACGCAGTATTTT.